The T cell receptor (beta chain) described here comes from a study of PD-1 blockade in mismatch repair-deficient tumors. Every patient had mismatch repair deficiency by PCR or immunohistochemistry. With V trimmed by 6 bases and J by 6 bases, 3 bases remained unmatched. CDR1 and CDR2 (germline): SNHLY, FYNNEI. This CDR3 is built from 13 residues. Here immunoSEQ multiplex PCR was the method, and the copy in TCRdb shows in-frame clones only, minus some. The sample shows approximately 100,000 clones, 82% of them seen only once. This receptor was identified in an adult with mismatch repair-deficient cancer. The chain employs TRBV2 and TRBJ1-1; 11 bases line up with TRBD1. Sequenced material: peripheral blood, taken 30 to 36 weeks after starting pembrolizumab. The CDR3 nucleotides read TGTGCCAGCAGCCGGACAGGGGGCGCTGAAGCTTTCTTT. This codes for CASSRTGGAEAFF.